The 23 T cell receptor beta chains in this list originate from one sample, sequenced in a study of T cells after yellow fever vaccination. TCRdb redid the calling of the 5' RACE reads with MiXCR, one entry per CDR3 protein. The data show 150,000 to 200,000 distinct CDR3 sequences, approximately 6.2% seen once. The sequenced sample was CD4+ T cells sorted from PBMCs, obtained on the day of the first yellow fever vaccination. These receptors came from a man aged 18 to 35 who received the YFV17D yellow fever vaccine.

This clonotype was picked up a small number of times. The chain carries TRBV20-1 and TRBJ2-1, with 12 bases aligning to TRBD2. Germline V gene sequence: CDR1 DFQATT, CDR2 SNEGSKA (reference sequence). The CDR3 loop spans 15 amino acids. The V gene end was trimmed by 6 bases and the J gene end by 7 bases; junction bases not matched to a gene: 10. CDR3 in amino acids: CSALSSGGAKNEQFF. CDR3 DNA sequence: TGCAGTGCCCTTTCTAGCGGGGGGGCGAAAAATGAGCAGTTCTTC.

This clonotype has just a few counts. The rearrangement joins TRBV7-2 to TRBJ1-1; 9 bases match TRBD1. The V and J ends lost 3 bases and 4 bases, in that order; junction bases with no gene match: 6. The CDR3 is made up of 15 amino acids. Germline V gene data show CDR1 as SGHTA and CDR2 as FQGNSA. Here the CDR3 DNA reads TGTGCCAGCAGCTTTGCGTCGACAGGGGGCACTGAAGCTTTCTTT. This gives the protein CASSFASTGGTEAFF.

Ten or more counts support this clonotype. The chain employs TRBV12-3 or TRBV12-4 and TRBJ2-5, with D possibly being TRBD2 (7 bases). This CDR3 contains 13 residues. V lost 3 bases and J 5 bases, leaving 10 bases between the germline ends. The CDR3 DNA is TGTGCCAGCAGTTTTGGGGGGGCGGAGACCCAGTACTTC. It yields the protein CASSFGGAETQYF.

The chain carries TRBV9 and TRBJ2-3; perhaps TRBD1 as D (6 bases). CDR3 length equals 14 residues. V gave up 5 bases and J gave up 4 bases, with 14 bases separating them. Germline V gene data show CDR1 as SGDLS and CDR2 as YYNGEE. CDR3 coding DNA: TGTGCCAGCAGACCCCTCCAGGGGTCAGATACGCAGTATTTT. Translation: CASRPLQGSDTQYF.

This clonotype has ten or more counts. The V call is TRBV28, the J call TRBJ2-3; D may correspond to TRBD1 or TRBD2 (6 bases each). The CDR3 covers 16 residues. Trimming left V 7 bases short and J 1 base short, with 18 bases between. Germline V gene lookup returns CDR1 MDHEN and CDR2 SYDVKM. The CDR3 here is CASTTPTGGGTDTQYF. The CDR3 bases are TGTGCCAGCACCACCCCGACAGGAGGGGGCACAGATACGCAGTATTTT. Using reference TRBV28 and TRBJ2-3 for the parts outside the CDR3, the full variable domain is DVKVTQSSRYLVKRTGEKVFLECVQDMDHENMFWYRQDPGLGLRLIYFSYDVKMKEKGDIPEGYSVSREKKERFSLILESASTNQTSMYLCASTTPTGGGTDTQYFGPGTRLTVL.

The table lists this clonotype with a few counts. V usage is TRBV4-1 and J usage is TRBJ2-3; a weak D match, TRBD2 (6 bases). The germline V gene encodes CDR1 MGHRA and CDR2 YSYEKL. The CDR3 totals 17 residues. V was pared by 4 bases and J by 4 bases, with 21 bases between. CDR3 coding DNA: TGCGCCAGCAGCCTTATCAGGGACTCCCGGACGGCAGATACGCAGTATTTT. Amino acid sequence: CASSLIRDSRTADTQYF.

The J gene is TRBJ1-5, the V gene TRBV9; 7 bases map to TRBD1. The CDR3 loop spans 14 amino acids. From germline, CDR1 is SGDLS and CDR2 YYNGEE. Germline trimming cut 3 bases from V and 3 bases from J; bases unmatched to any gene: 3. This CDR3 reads CASSEGQPNQPQHF. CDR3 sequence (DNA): TGTGCCAGCAGCGAGGGACAGCCCAATCAGCCCCAGCATTTT. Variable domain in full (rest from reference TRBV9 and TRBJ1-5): DSGVTQTPKHLITATGQRVTLRCSPRSGDLSVYWYQQSLDQGLQFLIQYYNGEERAKGNILERFSAQQFPDLHSELNLSSLELGDSALYFCASSEGQPNQPQHFGDGTRLSIL.

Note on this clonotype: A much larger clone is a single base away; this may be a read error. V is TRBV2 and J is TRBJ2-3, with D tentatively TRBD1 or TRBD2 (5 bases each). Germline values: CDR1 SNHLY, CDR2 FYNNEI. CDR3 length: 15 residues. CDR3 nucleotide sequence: TGTACCAGCACCGGAAGGAGCGGACACACAGATACGCAGTATTTT. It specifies CTSTGRSGHTDTQYF. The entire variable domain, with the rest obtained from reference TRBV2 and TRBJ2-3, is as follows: EPEVTQTPSHQVTQMGQEVILRCVPISNHLYFYWYRQILGQKVEFLVSFYNNEISEKSEIFDDQFSVERPDGSNFTLKIRSTKLEDSAMYFCTSTGRSGHTDTQYFGPGTRLTVL.

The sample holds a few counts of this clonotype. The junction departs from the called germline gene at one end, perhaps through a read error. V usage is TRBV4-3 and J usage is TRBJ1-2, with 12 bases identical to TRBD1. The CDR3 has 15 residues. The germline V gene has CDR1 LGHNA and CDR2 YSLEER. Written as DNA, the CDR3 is TGCGCCAGCAGCCAGGAACCCCCCGGGACAGGGGGCTGCACCTTC. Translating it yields CASSQEPPGTGGCTF.

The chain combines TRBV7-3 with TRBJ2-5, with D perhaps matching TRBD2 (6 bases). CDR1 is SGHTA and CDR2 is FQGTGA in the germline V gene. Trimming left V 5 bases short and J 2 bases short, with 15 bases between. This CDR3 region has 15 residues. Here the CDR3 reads CASSPTRSGQETQYF. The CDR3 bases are TGTGCCAGCAGCCCCACCCGAAGCGGGCAAGAGACCCAGTACTTC.

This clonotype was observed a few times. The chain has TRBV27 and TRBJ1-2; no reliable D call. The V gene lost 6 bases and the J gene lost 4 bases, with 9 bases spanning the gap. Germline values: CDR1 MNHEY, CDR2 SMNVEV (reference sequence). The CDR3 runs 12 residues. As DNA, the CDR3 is TGTGCCAGCAGGGGGAAATCCTATGGCTACACCTTC. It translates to CASRGKSYGYTF.

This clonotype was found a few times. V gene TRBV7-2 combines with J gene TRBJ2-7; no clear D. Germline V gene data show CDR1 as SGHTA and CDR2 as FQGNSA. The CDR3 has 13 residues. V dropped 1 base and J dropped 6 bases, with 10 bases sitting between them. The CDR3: CASSLGPPGEQYV. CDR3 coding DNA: TGTGCCAGCAGCTTAGGGCCCCCGGGCGAGCAGTACGTC.

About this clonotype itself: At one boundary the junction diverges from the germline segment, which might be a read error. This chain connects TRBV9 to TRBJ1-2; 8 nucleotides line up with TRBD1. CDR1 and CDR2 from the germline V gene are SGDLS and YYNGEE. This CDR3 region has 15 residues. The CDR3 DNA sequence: TGTGCCAGCAGCGTAGAAGGACAGGGCCTCCTTGGCTACACGTTC. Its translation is CASSVEGQGLLGYTF.

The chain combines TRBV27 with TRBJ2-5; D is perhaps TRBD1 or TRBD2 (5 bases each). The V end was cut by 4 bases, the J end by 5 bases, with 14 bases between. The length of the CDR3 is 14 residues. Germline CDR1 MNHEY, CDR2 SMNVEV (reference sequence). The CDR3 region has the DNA TGTGCCAGCAGTTCTATTGGGGGTGATGAGACCCAGTACTTC. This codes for CASSSIGGDETQYF.

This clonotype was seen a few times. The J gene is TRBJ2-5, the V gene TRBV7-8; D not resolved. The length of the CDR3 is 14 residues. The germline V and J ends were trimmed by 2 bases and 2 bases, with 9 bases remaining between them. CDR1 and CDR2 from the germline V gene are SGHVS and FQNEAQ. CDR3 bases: TGTGCCAGCAGCTTACTAGGGTTTCAAGAGACCCAGTACTTC. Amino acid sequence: CASSLLGFQETQYF.

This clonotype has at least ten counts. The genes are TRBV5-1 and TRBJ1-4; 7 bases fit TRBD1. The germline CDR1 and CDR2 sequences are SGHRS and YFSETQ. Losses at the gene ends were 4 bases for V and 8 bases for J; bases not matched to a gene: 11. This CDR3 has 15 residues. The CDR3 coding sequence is TGCGCCAGCAGCCCGCTGACAGGGATTGAGGAAAAACTGTTTTTT. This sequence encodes CASSPLTGIEEKLFF.

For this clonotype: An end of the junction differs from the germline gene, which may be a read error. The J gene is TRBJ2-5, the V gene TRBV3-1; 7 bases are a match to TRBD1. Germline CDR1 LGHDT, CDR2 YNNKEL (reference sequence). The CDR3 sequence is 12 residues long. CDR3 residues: CASSQVAGTVHF. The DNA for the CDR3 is TGTGCCAGCAGCCAAGTAGCCGGGACAGTACACTTC.

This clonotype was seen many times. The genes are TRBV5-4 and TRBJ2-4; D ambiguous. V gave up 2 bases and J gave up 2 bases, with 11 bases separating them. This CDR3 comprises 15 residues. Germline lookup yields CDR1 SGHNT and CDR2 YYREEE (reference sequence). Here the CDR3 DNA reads TGTGCCAGCAGCTTAATGGGAATCTCCAAAAACATTCAGTACTTC. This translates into CASSLMGISKNIQYF.

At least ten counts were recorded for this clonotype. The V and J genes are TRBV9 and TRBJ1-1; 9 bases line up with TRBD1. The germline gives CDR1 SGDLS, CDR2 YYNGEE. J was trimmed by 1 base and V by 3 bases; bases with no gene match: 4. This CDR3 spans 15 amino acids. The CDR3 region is CASSAGTGSNTEAFF. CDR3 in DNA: TGTGCCAGCAGCGCCGGGACAGGGTCGAACACTGAAGCTTTCTTT.

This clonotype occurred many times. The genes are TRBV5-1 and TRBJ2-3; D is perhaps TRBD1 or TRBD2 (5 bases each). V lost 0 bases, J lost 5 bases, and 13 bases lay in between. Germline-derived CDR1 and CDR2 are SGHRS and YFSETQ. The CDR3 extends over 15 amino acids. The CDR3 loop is CASSLDGAVGDTQYF. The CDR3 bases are TGCGCCAGCAGCTTGGACGGGGCCGTGGGAGATACGCAGTATTTT.

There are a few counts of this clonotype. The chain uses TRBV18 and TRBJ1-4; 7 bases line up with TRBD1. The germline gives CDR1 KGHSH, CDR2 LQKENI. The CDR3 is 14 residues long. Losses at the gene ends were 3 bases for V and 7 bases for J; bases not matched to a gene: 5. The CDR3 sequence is CASSPTGAIEKLFF. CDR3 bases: TGTGCCAGCTCACCTACAGGGGCCATTGAAAAACTGTTTTTT.

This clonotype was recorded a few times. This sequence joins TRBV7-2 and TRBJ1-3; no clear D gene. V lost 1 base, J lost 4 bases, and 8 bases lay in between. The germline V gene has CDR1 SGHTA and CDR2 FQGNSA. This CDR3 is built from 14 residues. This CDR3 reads CASSLVDRGNTIYF. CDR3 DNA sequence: TGTGCCAGCAGCTTAGTGGATAGGGGAAACACCATATATTTT.

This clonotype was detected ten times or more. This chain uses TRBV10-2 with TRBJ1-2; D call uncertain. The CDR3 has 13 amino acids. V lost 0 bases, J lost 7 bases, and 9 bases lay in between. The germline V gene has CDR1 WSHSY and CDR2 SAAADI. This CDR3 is CASSESRTAGYTF. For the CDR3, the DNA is TGCGCCAGCAGTGAGTCTCGAACGGCTGGCTACACCTTC.